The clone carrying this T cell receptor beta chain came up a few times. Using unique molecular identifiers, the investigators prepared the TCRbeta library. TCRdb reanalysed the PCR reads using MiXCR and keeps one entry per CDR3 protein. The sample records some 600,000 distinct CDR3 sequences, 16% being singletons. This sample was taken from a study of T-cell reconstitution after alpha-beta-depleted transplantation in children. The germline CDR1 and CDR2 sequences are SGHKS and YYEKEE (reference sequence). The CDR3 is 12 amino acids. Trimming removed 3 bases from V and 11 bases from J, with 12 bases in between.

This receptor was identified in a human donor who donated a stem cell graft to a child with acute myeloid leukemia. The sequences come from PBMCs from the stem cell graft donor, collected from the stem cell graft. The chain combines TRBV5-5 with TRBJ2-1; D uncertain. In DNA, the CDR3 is TGTGCCAGCAGCTCCACATCCGGACAGCAGTTCTTC. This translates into CASSSTSGQQFF. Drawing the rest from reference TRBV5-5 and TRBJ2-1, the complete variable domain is DAGVTQSPTHLIKTRGQQVTLRCSPISGHKSVSWYQQVLGQGPQFIFQYYEKEERGRGNFPDRFSARQFPNYSSELNVNALLLGDSALYLCASSSTSGQQFFGPGTRLTVL.